This T cell receptor (beta chain) originates from a study of T cells after yellow fever vaccination. A single record per CDR3 protein comes from TCRdb applying MiXCR to the 5' RACE reads. The sample lists approximately 61,000 distinct CDR3 sequences; more than 5.5% were seen once. V lost 5 bases and J 4 bases, leaving 17 bases between the germline ends. The CDR3 totals 15 residues. This clonotype was seen at least ten times. The sequencing here drew on CD8+ T cells sorted from PBMCs, taken on the day of the first yellow fever vaccination. The sequence was obtained from a man younger than 35 who received the YFV17D yellow fever vaccine. The chain carries TRBV12-3 or TRBV12-4 and TRBJ2-5; D tentatively reads TRBD1 or TRBD2 (5 bases each). The CDR3 protein is CASSGDGLYGETQYF. DNA of the CDR3: TGTGCCAGCAGTGGGGACGGATTGTACGGAGAGACCCAGTACTTC.